These T cell receptor beta chains were read from a single sample in a study of blood T cell repertoires in COVID-19. The repertoire was sequenced with immunoSEQ multiplex PCR; TCRdb's copy has only in-frame clones and lacks some. The sample lists approximately 310,000 clones; 85% were seen once. Sequenced input: PBMCs or T cells enriched from blood (not recorded which). These receptors were collected from a woman aged 25 to 39 who had been exposed to COVID-19. Each CDR3 is given with its conserved first and last residue. D genes are given only for firm matches. Not every row has a clone size; where given, it reads once, few, many or a size class.

v_gene: TRBV19
abundance: few
d_gene: -
j_gene: TRBJ2-2
CDR3nt: TGTGCCAGTAGTGTAAGCGAGGGGGAGCTGTTTTTT
CDR3aa: CASSVSEGELFF

v_gene: TRBV30
abundance: -
d_gene: TRBD1
j_gene: TRBJ1-4
CDR3nt: TGTGCCTGGAGCGCCGGGACAGGGGGTGAAAAACTGTTTTTT
CDR3aa: CAWSAGTGGEKLFF

v_gene: TRBV5-6
abundance: -
d_gene: -
j_gene: TRBJ1-2
CDR3nt: TGTGCCAGCAGCTTGGGACAGAACTATGGCTACACCTTC
CDR3aa: CASSLGQNYGYTF

v_gene: TRBV6-5
abundance: once
d_gene: TRBD2
j_gene: TRBJ2-1
CDR3nt: TGTGCCAGCAGTTCCGGGACTATGAGAGGTGAGCAGTTCTTC
CDR3aa: CASSSGTMRGEQFF

v_gene: TRBV28
abundance: -
d_gene: -
j_gene: TRBJ1-5
CDR3nt: TGTGCCAGCAGTTCGAGTTGGCCAGGAGGAAATCAGCCCCAGCATTTT
CDR3aa: CASSSSWPGGNQPQHF

v_gene: TRBV7-2
abundance: -
d_gene: TRBD1
j_gene: TRBJ2-2
CDR3nt: TGTGCCAGCAGCCGGACAGGGAACGGGGAGCTGTTTTTT
CDR3aa: CASSRTGNGELFF

v_gene: TRBV9
abundance: -
d_gene: -
j_gene: TRBJ2-1
CDR3nt: TGTGCCAGCAGCGGACCAGCGGACCGGGAGTTCTTC
CDR3aa: CASSGPADREFF

v_gene: TRBV6-2/TRBV6-3
abundance: -
d_gene: TRBD2
j_gene: TRBJ2-4
CDR3nt: TGTGCCAGCAGTTACTCGATACGGACTAGCGTCGGGACCAAAAACATTCAGTACTTC
CDR3aa: CASSYSIRTSVGTKNIQYF

v_gene: TRBV28
abundance: -
d_gene: TRBD1
j_gene: TRBJ2-1
CDR3nt: TGTGCCAGCAGTCTCCCGGGACAGACCCTCTACAATGAGCAGTTCTTC
CDR3aa: CASSLPGQTLYNEQFF

v_gene: TRBV19
abundance: -
d_gene: TRBD2
j_gene: TRBJ2-7
CDR3nt: TGTGCCACGGGGGGGGGTTCCTACGAGCAGTACTTC
CDR3aa: CATGGGSYEQYF

v_gene: TRBV19
abundance: once
d_gene: TRBD1
j_gene: TRBJ1-2
CDR3nt: TGTGCCACCTCGGGACAGAATAACTATGGCTACACCTTC
CDR3aa: CATSGQNNYGYTF

v_gene: TRBV12-3/TRBV12-4
abundance: -
d_gene: -
j_gene: TRBJ1-1
CDR3nt: TGTGCCAGCACACCTCGGGAGGGCACTGAAGCTTTCTTT
CDR3aa: CASTPREGTEAFF

v_gene: TRBV28
abundance: -
d_gene: -
j_gene: TRBJ1-2
CDR3nt: TGTGCCAGCAGATACACAGGGCGAGGGAACTATGGCTACACCTTC
CDR3aa: CASRYTGRGNYGYTF

v_gene: TRBV21-1
abundance: -
d_gene: -
j_gene: TRBJ1-5
CDR3nt: TGTGCCAGCAGCAAAGAGGCAGGGGCAGATCAGCCCCAGCATTTT
CDR3aa: CASSKEAGADQPQHF

v_gene: TRBV5-6
abundance: few
d_gene: -
j_gene: TRBJ1-2
CDR3nt: TGTGCCAGCAGCTTGTGGCTGCTTAACTATGGCTACACCTTC
CDR3aa: CASSLWLLNYGYTF

v_gene: TRBV30
abundance: -
d_gene: TRBD1
j_gene: TRBJ1-5
CDR3nt: TGTGCCTGGAGTGGATCGGACAGGGGCCTTAGCAATCAGCCCCAGCATTTT
CDR3aa: CAWSGSDRGLSNQPQHF

v_gene: TRBV7-3
abundance: -
d_gene: TRBD2
j_gene: TRBJ2-3
CDR3nt: TGTGCCAGCAGCCCAGGGACTAGCGGAGATACGCAGTATTTT
CDR3aa: CASSPGTSGDTQYF

v_gene: TRBV3-1/TRBV3-2
abundance: -
d_gene: -
j_gene: TRBJ2-3
CDR3nt: TGTGCCAGCAGCACAACCTATACGCAGTATTTT
CDR3aa: CASSTTYTQYF

v_gene: TRBV7-2
abundance: -
d_gene: -
j_gene: TRBJ1-5
CDR3nt: TGTGCCAGCAGCTCCGGAGACAGTTATCAGCCCCAGCATTTT
CDR3aa: CASSSGDSYQPQHF

v_gene: TRBV19
abundance: -
d_gene: TRBD1
j_gene: TRBJ2-7
CDR3nt: TGTGCCAGTAGTATACAGGGACAGGGGCTTTACGAGCAGTACTTC
CDR3aa: CASSIQGQGLYEQYF

v_gene: TRBV30
abundance: few
d_gene: TRBD2
j_gene: TRBJ2-1
CDR3nt: TGTGCCTGGAGTGAAGGACTAGCGAGCTACAATGAGCAGTTCTTC
CDR3aa: CAWSEGLASYNEQFF

v_gene: TRBV9
abundance: -
d_gene: -
j_gene: TRBJ2-1
CDR3nt: TGTGCCAGCAGCGTAGAAGGTCTAGAAATCGCCTACAATGAGCAGTTCTTC
CDR3aa: CASSVEGLEIAYNEQFF

v_gene: TRBV28
abundance: -
d_gene: TRBD1
j_gene: TRBJ1-2
CDR3nt: TGTGCCAGCAGTGACCCCTCGGACAGGGGTCGCGGGTATGGCTACACCTTC
CDR3aa: CASSDPSDRGRGYGYTF

v_gene: TRBV11-2
abundance: once
d_gene: -
j_gene: TRBJ2-3
CDR3nt: TGTGCCAGCTCAACACCCAGCACAGATACGCAGTATTTT
CDR3aa: CASSTPSTDTQYF

v_gene: TRBV5-6
abundance: -
d_gene: TRBD1
j_gene: TRBJ1-6
CDR3nt: TGTGCCAGCAGCCCACTAAAAAGGGGGCTGGGATCACCCCTCCACTTT
CDR3aa: CASSPLKRGLGSPLHF

v_gene: TRBV19
abundance: -
d_gene: TRBD1
j_gene: TRBJ2-7
CDR3nt: TGTGCCAGTAGCCACCGGGACAGGGTCTACGAGCAGTACTTC
CDR3aa: CASSHRDRVYEQYF

v_gene: TRBV5-6
abundance: -
d_gene: -
j_gene: TRBJ1-5
CDR3nt: TGTGCCAGCAGCTTGGGGGCGGGGCCCCAGCATTTT
CDR3aa: CASSLGAGPQHF

v_gene: TRBV10-1
abundance: -
d_gene: TRBD2
j_gene: TRBJ2-1
CDR3nt: TGCGCCAGCAGTGAGACTAGCGGGGAGTTCAATGAGCAGTTCTTC
CDR3aa: CASSETSGEFNEQFF

v_gene: TRBV28
abundance: -
d_gene: -
j_gene: TRBJ1-1
CDR3nt: TGTGCCAGCAGTTTACTAATCGGGACTGAAGCTTTCTTT
CDR3aa: CASSLLIGTEAFF

v_gene: TRBV25-1
abundance: -
d_gene: TRBD2
j_gene: TRBJ2-5
CDR3nt: TGTGCCAGCAGTGATTTCGGACTAGCGGGATCAGAGACCCAGTACTTC
CDR3aa: CASSDFGLAGSETQYF

v_gene: TRBV28
abundance: -
d_gene: -
j_gene: TRBJ1-3
CDR3nt: TGTGCCAGCAGTTTACAGGTTGAAAACACCATATATTTT
CDR3aa: CASSLQVENTIYF

v_gene: TRBV28
abundance: once
d_gene: TRBD1
j_gene: TRBJ2-4
CDR3nt: TGTGCCAGCAGTACAACAGGGGCCGGCAAAAACATTCAGTACTTC
CDR3aa: CASSTTGAGKNIQYF

v_gene: TRBV30
abundance: -
d_gene: TRBD1
j_gene: TRBJ1-2
CDR3nt: TGTGCCTGGAACGCCGGGACAGGGCTCTATGGCTACACCTTC
CDR3aa: CAWNAGTGLYGYTF

v_gene: TRBV27
abundance: -
d_gene: TRBD1
j_gene: TRBJ1-2
CDR3nt: TGTGCCAGCAGTTCGACGGACAGGGGATTGGCTGGCTACACCTTC
CDR3aa: CASSSTDRGLAGYTF

v_gene: TRBV5-4
abundance: -
d_gene: -
j_gene: TRBJ2-7
CDR3nt: TGTGCCAGCAGCTTGGACGGTTCCTACGAGCAGTACTTC
CDR3aa: CASSLDGSYEQYF

v_gene: TRBV4-1
abundance: -
d_gene: -
j_gene: TRBJ2-3
CDR3nt: TGCGCCAGCAGCCAAGGGGTGGCAGGGAGGTCAGATACGCAGTATTTT
CDR3aa: CASSQGVAGRSDTQYF

v_gene: TRBV30
abundance: -
d_gene: TRBD1
j_gene: TRBJ2-7
CDR3nt: TGTGCCTGCATGGACAGGGCCTACGAGCAGTACTTC
CDR3aa: CACMDRAYEQYF

v_gene: TRBV7-6
abundance: -
d_gene: -
j_gene: TRBJ2-6
CDR3nt: TGTGCCAGCAGTAACAGGGTAGCTGGGGCCAACGTCCTGACTTTC
CDR3aa: CASSNRVAGANVLTF

v_gene: TRBV10-2
abundance: once
d_gene: TRBD1
j_gene: TRBJ1-2
CDR3nt: TGCGCCAGCAGACAGGGGGCGGACAACTATGGCTACACCTTC
CDR3aa: CASRQGADNYGYTF

v_gene: TRBV6-5
abundance: -
d_gene: -
j_gene: TRBJ2-1
CDR3nt: TGTGCCAGCAGTTTAGGGGCGGGGACCTACAATGAGCAGTTCTTC
CDR3aa: CASSLGAGTYNEQFF

v_gene: TRBV12-3/TRBV12-4
abundance: once
d_gene: TRBD1
j_gene: TRBJ1-2
CDR3nt: TGTGCCAGCAGTCAGGGGACAGGGCACTTCTTC
CDR3aa: CASSQGTGHFF

v_gene: TRBV15
abundance: -
d_gene: -
j_gene: TRBJ1-2
CDR3nt: TGTGCCACCAGCAGAGAACAGGGAGACGGCTACACCTTC
CDR3aa: CATSREQGDGYTF

v_gene: TRBV29-1
abundance: few
d_gene: -
j_gene: TRBJ1-2
CDR3nt: TGCAGCGTTAATACAGGGACACAGGGCTACACCTTC
CDR3aa: CSVNTGTQGYTF

v_gene: TRBV7-2
abundance: few
d_gene: TRBD1
j_gene: TRBJ1-6
CDR3nt: TGTGCCAGCAGCGCCAGGGACAGCGACCGTTCACCCCTCCACTTT
CDR3aa: CASSARDSDRSPLHF

v_gene: TRBV6-1
abundance: -
d_gene: TRBD1
j_gene: TRBJ2-2
CDR3nt: TGTGCCAGCAGTGTGGACACCACAGGGGGCAACACCGGGGAGCTGTTTTTT
CDR3aa: CASSVDTTGGNTGELFF

v_gene: TRBV24-1
abundance: -
d_gene: TRBD2
j_gene: TRBJ2-3
CDR3nt: TGTGCCACCAGTGAGCGGGGGGGAGGCACAGATACGCAGTATTTT
CDR3aa: CATSERGGGTDTQYF

v_gene: TRBV30
abundance: -
d_gene: -
j_gene: TRBJ1-2
CDR3nt: TGTGCCTGGAGTGTACTATATGGCTACACCTTC
CDR3aa: CAWSVLYGYTF

v_gene: TRBV27
abundance: -
d_gene: TRBD1
j_gene: TRBJ1-1
CDR3nt: TGTGCCAGCAGTTTGTACAGGGGGGTGAACACTGAAGCTTTCTTT
CDR3aa: CASSLYRGVNTEAFF

v_gene: TRBV6-6
abundance: -
d_gene: -
j_gene: TRBJ2-7
CDR3nt: TGTGCCGCCTCCCGGGGTGCGAGCCACGAGCAGTACTTC
CDR3aa: CAASRGASHEQYF

v_gene: TRBV3-1/TRBV3-2
abundance: -
d_gene: -
j_gene: TRBJ1-3
CDR3nt: TGTGCCAGCAGCCGGGACTCGCGCTCTGGAAACACCATATATTTT
CDR3aa: CASSRDSRSGNTIYF

v_gene: TRBV28
abundance: -
d_gene: TRBD2
j_gene: TRBJ2-1
CDR3nt: TGTGCCACTTTACTACTAGCGGGAGGCTACAATGAGCAGTTCTTC
CDR3aa: CATLLLAGGYNEQFF

v_gene: TRBV19
abundance: -
d_gene: TRBD1
j_gene: TRBJ2-7
CDR3nt: TGTGCCAGTACCGAGGGGGCCATGCCATTCCAGCAGTACTTC
CDR3aa: CASTEGAMPFQQYF

v_gene: TRBV5-1
abundance: -
d_gene: TRBD2
j_gene: TRBJ2-1
CDR3nt: TGCGCCAGCCAGACTAGCGGGGGTGGACATGAGCAGTTCTTC
CDR3aa: CASQTSGGGHEQFF

v_gene: TRBV4-1
abundance: -
d_gene: TRBD1
j_gene: TRBJ1-6
CDR3nt: TGCGCCAGCGGGACAGGGGATTCACCCCTCCACTTT
CDR3aa: CASGTGDSPLHF

v_gene: TRBV2
abundance: -
d_gene: -
j_gene: TRBJ2-2
CDR3nt: TGTGCCAGCAGTGAACGTCAGGTCCACACCGGGGAGCTGTTTTTT
CDR3aa: CASSERQVHTGELFF